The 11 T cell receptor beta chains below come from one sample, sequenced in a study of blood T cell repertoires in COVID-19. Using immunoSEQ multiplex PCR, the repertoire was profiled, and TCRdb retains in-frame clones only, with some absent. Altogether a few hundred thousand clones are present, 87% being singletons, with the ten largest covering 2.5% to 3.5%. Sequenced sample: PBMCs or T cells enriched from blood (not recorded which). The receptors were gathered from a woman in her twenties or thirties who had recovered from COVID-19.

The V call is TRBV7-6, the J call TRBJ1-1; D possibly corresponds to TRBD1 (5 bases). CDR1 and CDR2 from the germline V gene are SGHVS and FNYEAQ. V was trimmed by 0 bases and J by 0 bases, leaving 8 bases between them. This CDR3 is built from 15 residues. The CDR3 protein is CASSLAQGLNTEAFF. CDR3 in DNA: TGTGCCAGCAGCTTAGCCCAGGGATTGAACACTGAAGCTTTCTTT.

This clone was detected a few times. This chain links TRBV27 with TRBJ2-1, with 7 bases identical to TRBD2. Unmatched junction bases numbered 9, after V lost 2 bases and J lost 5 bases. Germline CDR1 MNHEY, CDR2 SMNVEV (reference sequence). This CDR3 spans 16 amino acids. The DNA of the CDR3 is TGTGCCAGCAGTTTAATCAAAGCGGGGCCTAACAATGAGCAGTTCTTC. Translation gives CASSLIKAGPNNEQFF.

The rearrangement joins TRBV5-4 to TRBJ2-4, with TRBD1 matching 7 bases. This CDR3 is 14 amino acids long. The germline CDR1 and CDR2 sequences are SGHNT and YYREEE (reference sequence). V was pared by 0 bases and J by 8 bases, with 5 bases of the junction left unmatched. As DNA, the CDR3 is TGTGCCAGCAGCTTGGAGGGGGCTGGGGACATTCAGTACTTC. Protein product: CASSLEGAGDIQYF.

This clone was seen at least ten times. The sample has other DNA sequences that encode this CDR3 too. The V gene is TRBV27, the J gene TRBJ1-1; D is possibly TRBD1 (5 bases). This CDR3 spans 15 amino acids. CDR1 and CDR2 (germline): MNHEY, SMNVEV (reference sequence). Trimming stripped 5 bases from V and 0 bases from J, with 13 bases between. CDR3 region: CASSPTGGMNTEAFF. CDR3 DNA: TGTGCCAGCAGTCCCACCGGGGGGATGAACACTGAAGCTTTCTTT.

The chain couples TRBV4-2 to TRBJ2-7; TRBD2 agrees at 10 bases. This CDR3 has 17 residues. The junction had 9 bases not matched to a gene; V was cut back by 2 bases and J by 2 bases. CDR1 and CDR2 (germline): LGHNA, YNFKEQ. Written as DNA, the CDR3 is TGTGCCAGCAGCCAATTCCTGAGCGGGAGGGCCGCCTACGAGCAGTACTTC. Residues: CASSQFLSGRAAYEQYF.

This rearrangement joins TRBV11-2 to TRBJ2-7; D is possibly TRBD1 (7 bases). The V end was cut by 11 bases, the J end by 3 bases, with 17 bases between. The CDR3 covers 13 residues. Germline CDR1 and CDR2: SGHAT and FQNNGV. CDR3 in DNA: TGTGCCGGATCGGGGGACAGTCTCTACGAGCAGTACTTC. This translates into CAGSGDSLYEQYF.

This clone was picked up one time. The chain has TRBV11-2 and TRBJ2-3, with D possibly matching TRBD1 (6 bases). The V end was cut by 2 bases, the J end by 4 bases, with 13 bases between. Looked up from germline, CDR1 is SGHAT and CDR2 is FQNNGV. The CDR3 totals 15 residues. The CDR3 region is CASSLTGRGADTQYF. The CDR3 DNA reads TGTGCCAGCAGCTTAACAGGGAGAGGGGCAGATACGCAGTATTTT. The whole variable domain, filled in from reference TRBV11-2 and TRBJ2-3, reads EAGVAQSPRYKIIEKRQSVAFWCNPISGHATLYWYQQILGQGPKLLIQFQNNGVVDDSQLPKDRFSAERLKGVDSTLKIQPAKLEDSAVYLCASSLTGRGADTQYFGPGTRLTVL.

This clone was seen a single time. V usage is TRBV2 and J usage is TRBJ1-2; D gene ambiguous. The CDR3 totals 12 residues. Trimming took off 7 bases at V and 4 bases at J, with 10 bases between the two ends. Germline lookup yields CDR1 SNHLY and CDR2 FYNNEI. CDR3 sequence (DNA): TGTGCCAGCAAAATAGAGGGCTATGGCTACACCTTC. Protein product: CASKIEGYGYTF.

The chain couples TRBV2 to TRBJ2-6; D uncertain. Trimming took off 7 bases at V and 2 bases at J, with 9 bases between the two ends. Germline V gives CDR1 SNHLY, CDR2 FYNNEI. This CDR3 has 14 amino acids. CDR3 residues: CASTTNTGANVLTF. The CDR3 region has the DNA TGTGCCAGCACCACCAACACTGGGGCCAACGTCCTGACTTTC.

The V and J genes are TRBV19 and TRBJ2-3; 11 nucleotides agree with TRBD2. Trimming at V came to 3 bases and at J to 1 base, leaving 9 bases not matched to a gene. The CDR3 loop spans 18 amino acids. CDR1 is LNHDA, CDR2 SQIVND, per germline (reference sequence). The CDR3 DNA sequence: TGTGCCAGTAGTATCGACCTAGCGGGAGGCCGGGGCACAGATACGCAGTATTTT. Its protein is CASSIDLAGGRGTDTQYF.

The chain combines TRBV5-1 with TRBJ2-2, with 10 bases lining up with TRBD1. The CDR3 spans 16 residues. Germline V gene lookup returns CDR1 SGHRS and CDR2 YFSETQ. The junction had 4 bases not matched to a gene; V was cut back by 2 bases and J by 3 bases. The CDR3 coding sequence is TGCGCCAGCAGCTTACCGGGACAGGGGTACACCGGGGAGCTGTTTTTT. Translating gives CASSLPGQGYTGELFF.